The next 14 T cell receptor beta chains were all read from a single sample in a study of cytomegalovirus exposure and HLA in healthy donors (dated by TCRdb to 2016 to 2017). The library was generated by the immunoSEQ multiplex PCR assay. A mixture of 60 forward primers for TCR Vbeta segments and 13 reverse primers for TCR Jbeta segments was used in the multiplex PCR. The source is immuneACCESS, and TCRdb retained only in-frame sequences with V and J called. Part of the clones is not carried over; for the studies checked, unresolved V genes explain less than half of this, and the remainder is unexplained. The table kept for this sample lists roughly 30,000 clones. Approximately 3.6% of the sample belongs to the ten largest clones. Sequences were obtained from PBMCs. The receptors shown here come from a woman aged 35 to 49 in good health and CMV-seropositive.

The V and J genes are TRBV5-6 and TRBJ2-1; a weak D match, TRBD2 (6 bases). Between the trimmed V and J ends, which lost 0 bases and 9 bases, there was a span of 7 bases. Germline CDR1 is SGHDT and CDR2 is YYEEEE. This CDR3 is 12 amino acids long. Written as DNA, the CDR3 is TGTGCCAGCAGCTTGGACGGGAGTGAGCAGTTCTTC. It specifies CASSLDGSEQFF. The complete variable domain, with remaining parts taken from reference TRBV5-6 and TRBJ2-1, reads DAGVTQSPTHLIKTRGQQVTLRCSPKSGHDTVSWYQQALGQGPQFIFQYYEEEERQRGNFPDRFSGHQFPNYSSELNVNALLLGDSALYLCASSLDGSEQFFGPGTRLTVL.

This chain joins TRBV6-6 and TRBJ2-7, with D possibly TRBD2 on 6 matching bases. This CDR3 is built from 14 residues. V was trimmed by 5 bases and J by 8 bases, leaving 19 bases between them. The germline V gene encodes CDR1 MNHNY and CDR2 SVGAGI (reference sequence). The chain's CDR3 is CASSTGTVLGKQYF. The CDR3 nucleotides are TGTGCCAGCAGTACCGGGACTGTTCTAGGCAAGCAGTACTTC.

This chain uses TRBV29-1 with TRBJ2-7; tentative D call: TRBD1 (5 bases). Germline V gene data show CDR1 as SQVTM and CDR2 as ANQGSEA. Trimming took 1 base from V and 2 from J, leaving 12 bases between them. The length of the CDR3 is 14 residues. The CDR3 loop is CSVEVQDTTYEQYF. In DNA, the CDR3 is TGCAGCGTTGAAGTACAGGACACTACCTACGAGCAGTACTTC.

This chain uses TRBV30 with TRBJ2-7, with TRBD1 identical over 10 bases. The trim removed 2 bases at V and 3 bases at J, leaving 4 bases unmatched. The CDR3 is made up of 14 amino acids. Germline V gives CDR1 GTSNPN, CDR2 SVGIG (reference sequence). The CDR3: CAWSFGTGVYEQYF. CDR3 DNA sequence: TGTGCCTGGAGTTTCGGGACAGGGGTCTACGAGCAGTACTTC.

Here the CDR3 DNA reads TGTGCCAGCACGGTCTTGGATGGCTACACCTTC. Protein: CASTVLDGYTF. The chain uses TRBV5-4 and TRBJ1-2; D not certain. The CDR3 runs to 11 residues. Trimming cost V 6 bases and J 6 bases, with 9 bases left between them. Looked up from germline, CDR1 is SGHNT and CDR2 is YYREEE (reference sequence).

This chain uses TRBV29-1 with TRBJ2-1; 7 bases are a match to TRBD2. The CDR3 sequence is 11 residues long. The V segment lost 7 bases and the J segment 9 bases; nucleotides outside the gene matches: 6. Germline values: CDR1 SQVTM, CDR2 ANQGSEA. The CDR3 is CSARELGEQFF. The DNA of the CDR3 is TGCAGCGCGCGGGAGCTAGGTGAGCAGTTCTTC.

The genes are TRBV27 and TRBJ2-1; 7 bases line up with TRBD2. The germline V gene encodes CDR1 MNHEY and CDR2 SMNVEV (reference sequence). The CDR3 loop spans 14 amino acids. V was pared by 10 bases and J by 5 bases, with 11 bases of the junction left unmatched. The DNA of the CDR3 is TGTGCCATCAAGACGGGAGGCCCACACAATGAGCAGTTCTTC. It is translated as CAIKTGGPHNEQFF.

The chain employs TRBV7-2 and TRBJ2-5, with D possibly being TRBD2 (6 bases). Germline V CDR1 and CDR2: SGHTA, FQGNSA. The V gene lost 4 bases and the J gene lost 2 bases, with 11 bases spanning the gap. The CDR3 spans 14 residues. CDR3 residues: CASSSQRAQETQYF. The CDR3 coding sequence is TGTGCCAGCAGCTCCCAGCGGGCGCAAGAGACCCAGTACTTC.

The chain combines TRBV6-1 with TRBJ2-5, with unresolved D. V was trimmed by 1 base and J by 5 bases, leaving 5 bases between them. The CDR3 loop spans 12 amino acids. In germline, CDR1 is MNHNS, CDR2 SASEGT. As DNA, the CDR3 is TGTGCCAGCAGTGAAGTCAGTGAGACCCAGTACTTC. Encoded protein: CASSEVSETQYF.

This chain links TRBV4-1 with TRBJ2-1, with 11 nucleotides matching TRBD2. Germline V gene lookup returns CDR1 MGHRA and CDR2 YSYEKL. V lost 1 base to trimming and J lost 4 bases; unmatched junction nucleotides: 12. The CDR3 is 19 amino acids. The CDR3, as DNA: TGCGCCAGCAGCCAAGTCCTTGTATTGAGGACTAGCGGGTACAATGAGCAGTTCTTC. Translating it yields CASSQVLVLRTSGYNEQFF.

The rearrangement links TRBV6-1 to TRBJ1-5; D is uncertain. The germline V gene has CDR1 MNHNS and CDR2 SASEGT. The CDR3 runs to 13 residues. Trimming took off 6 bases at V and 4 bases at J, with 10 bases between the two ends. CDR3 sequence: CASSSVMNQPQHF. The CDR3 region has the DNA TGTGCCAGCAGCAGCGTAATGAATCAGCCCCAGCATTTT.

This sequence joins TRBV6-1 and TRBJ2-1; 9 positions match TRBD1. The CDR3 sequence is 14 residues long. Germline V gives CDR1 MNHNS, CDR2 SASEGT. The trim removed 8 bases at V and 4 bases at J, leaving 6 bases unmatched. The CDR3 sequence: CASAGTGLYNEQFF. In DNA, the CDR3 is TGTGCCAGCGCCGGGACAGGGCTATACAATGAGCAGTTCTTC.

The rearrangement uses TRBV6-5 and TRBJ1-2, with D unresolved. CDR1 MNHEY and CDR2 SVGAGI come from the germline V gene. The CDR3 extends over 14 amino acids. Trimming took off 5 bases at V and 7 bases at J, with 17 bases between the two ends. Here the CDR3 reads CASSRTTTRGGYTF. Here the CDR3 DNA reads TGTGCCAGCAGTCGGACCACCACGCGGGGTGGCTACACCTTC.

As regards this clone: Relative to the germline gene, one junction end is altered; a read error may explain this. The V and J genes are TRBV7-3 and TRBJ2-3; 13 bases align to TRBD2. CDR3 length: 16 amino acids. The V gene's germline CDR1 is SGHTA and CDR2 FQGTGA. The CDR3 DNA reads as TGTGCCAGCAGCTCGCGGACTAGCGGGAGTGCAGATAAGCAGTATTTT. This sequence encodes CASSSRTSGSADKQYF.